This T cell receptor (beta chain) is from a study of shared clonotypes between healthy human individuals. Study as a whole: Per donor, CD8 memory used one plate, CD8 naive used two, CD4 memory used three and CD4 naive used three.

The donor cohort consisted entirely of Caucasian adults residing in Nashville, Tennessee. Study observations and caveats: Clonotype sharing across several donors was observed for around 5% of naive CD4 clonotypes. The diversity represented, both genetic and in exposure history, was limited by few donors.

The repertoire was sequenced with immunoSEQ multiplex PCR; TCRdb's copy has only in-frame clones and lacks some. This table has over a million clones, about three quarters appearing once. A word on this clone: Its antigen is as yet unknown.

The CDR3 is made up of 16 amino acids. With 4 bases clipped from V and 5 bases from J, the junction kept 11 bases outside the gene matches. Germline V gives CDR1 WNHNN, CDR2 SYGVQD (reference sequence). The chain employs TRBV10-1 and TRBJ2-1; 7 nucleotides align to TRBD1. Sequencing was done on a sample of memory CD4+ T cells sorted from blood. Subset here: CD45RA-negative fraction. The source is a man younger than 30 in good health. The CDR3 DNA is TGCGCCAGCAGTGGAACCCCCAGGACAGGCCACAATGAGCAGTTCTTC. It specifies CASSGTPRTGHNEQFF.